Listed here are 28 T cell receptor beta chains from one sample, sequenced in a study of post-analysis software for immune sequencing data. Included in the TCR beta cDNA libraries were unique molecular identifiers. TCRdb re-called the PCR reads with MiXCR, one entry per CDR3 protein. In the table there are about 770,000 distinct CDR3 sequences, about half of which are singletons. General study points: Elevated frequency relative to controls characterized a handful of TRBV segments in patients, TRBV5-6, TRBV5-1 and TRBV20-1 among them.

The antigens of these receptors remain unknown. What was sequenced was blood. The source is a girl under 18 with multiple sclerosis.

The chain uses TRBV12-3 or TRBV12-4 and TRBJ2-1, with 9 bases identical to TRBD2. Losses at the gene ends were 6 bases for V and 7 bases for J; bases not matched to a gene: 13. This CDR3 comprises 16 residues. The DNA for the CDR3 is TGTGCCAGCAGAATATGGTCCGGGACTAGCATTAATGAGCAGTTCTTC. This gives the protein CASRIWSGTSINEQFF.

V usage is TRBV29-1 and J usage is TRBJ1-1, with TRBD1 as a possible D gene (6 bases). V was trimmed by 8 bases and J by 6 bases, leaving 19 bases between them. This CDR3 is built from 13 residues. Germline CDR1 reads SQVTM; CDR2 reads ANQGSEA. CDR3 DNA: TGCAGCTCCGCGACAGGAGGGATGGCTGAAGCTTTCTTT. This translates into CSSATGGMAEAFF.

This clonotype was found a few times. The chain has TRBV5-5 and TRBJ1-1, with TRBD1 matching 8 bases. Trimming took 5 bases from V and 2 from J; bases not matched to a gene: 8. Germline V gene sequence: CDR1 SGHKS, CDR2 YYEKEE (reference sequence). The CDR3 totals 15 residues. The CDR3 bases are TGTGCCAGCAGACTGACGGGACAGGTAAACACTGAAGCTTTCTTT. As protein: CASRLTGQVNTEAFF.

This chain connects TRBV20-1 to TRBJ2-2; 15 nucleotides line up with TRBD2. This CDR3 is built from 15 residues. With 5 bases clipped from V and 4 bases from J, the junction kept 2 bases outside the gene matches. The germline V gene encodes CDR1 DFQATT and CDR2 SNEGSKA (reference sequence). The CDR3 DNA follows: TGCAGTGCTCCGGGACTAGCGGGAGGCACCGGGGAGCTGTTTTTT. It specifies CSAPGLAGGTGELFF.

This clonotype was picked up a small number of times. The rearrangement uses TRBV11-2 and TRBJ2-1; 10 bases agree with TRBD2. The CDR3 contains 16 residues. Germline-derived CDR1 and CDR2 are SGHAT and FQNNGV. The V segment lost 7 bases and the J segment 7 bases; nucleotides outside the gene matches: 13. This CDR3 reads CASNSFKASGRNEQFF. CDR3 DNA sequence: TGTGCCAGCAACTCCTTCAAGGCTAGCGGGAGAAATGAGCAGTTCTTC.

This rearrangement joins TRBV7-9 to TRBJ1-5; D perhaps matches TRBD1 (5 bases). The CDR3 is made up of 13 amino acids. V lost 8 bases to trimming and J lost 4 bases, with 12 bases between them. The germline gives CDR1 SEHNR, CDR2 FQNEAQ (reference sequence). This CDR3 reads CASGSSGNQPQHF. The DNA of the CDR3 is TGTGCCAGCGGCTCGTCAGGGAATCAGCCCCAGCATTTT. The full variable domain, rest sourced from reference TRBV7-9 and TRBJ1-5, is DTGVSQNPRHKITKRGQNVTFRCDPISEHNRLYWYRQTLGQGPEFLTYFQNEAQLEKSRLLSDRFSAERPKGSFSTLEIQRTEQGDSAMYLCASGSSGNQPQHFGDGTRLSIL.

This clonotype was seen a few times. The chain joins TRBV12-3 or TRBV12-4 to TRBJ1-2, with TRBD1 matching 9 bases. The CDR3 is 16 residues long. V lost 5 bases and J lost 4; bases outside the gene matches: 11. CDR3 amino acids: CASSKGQGDRIYGYTF. CDR3 bases: TGTGCCAGCAGTAAGGGACAGGGCGATAGGATCTATGGCTACACCTTC.

The chain's CDR3 is CASSPSGAGTEAFF. CDR3 nucleotides: TGTGCCAGCAGCCCATCGGGGGCGGGCACTGAAGCTTTCTTT. The rearrangement joins TRBV7-9 to TRBJ1-1; D may be TRBD1 (6 bases). V was clipped by 5 bases and J by 4 bases, with 14 bases between them. This CDR3 spans 14 amino acids. Germline V gene data show CDR1 as SEHNR and CDR2 as FQNEAQ (reference sequence).

At least ten counts were recorded for this clonotype. The chain couples TRBV9 to TRBJ2-1; D is possibly TRBD2 (5 bases). CDR1 is SGDLS, CDR2 YYNGEE, per germline. The CDR3 loop spans 16 amino acids. V lost 4 bases, J lost 0 bases, and 14 bases lay in between. The chain's CDR3 is CASSPPSGTSYNEQFF. The CDR3 DNA reads as TGTGCCAGCAGCCCCCCGTCGGGAACCTCCTACAATGAGCAGTTCTTC.

V gene TRBV20-1 combines with J gene TRBJ2-4; TRBD1 is a possible D gene (6 bases). CDR1 is DFQATT, CDR2 SNEGSKA, per germline (reference sequence). V was trimmed by 6 bases and J by 0 bases, leaving 24 bases between them. CDR3 length: 18 amino acids. The CDR3 DNA is TGCAGTGCCACCACTCCACGACAGGCCATTTTAGCCAAAAACATTCAGTACTTC. Encoded protein: CSATTPRQAILAKNIQYF.

The rearrangement uses TRBV12-3 or TRBV12-4 and TRBJ1-6, with D perhaps matching TRBD1 (6 bases). This CDR3 is 14 amino acids long. The V and J ends lost 6 bases and 12 bases respectively, with 18 bases between them. CDR3 DNA: TGTGCCAGCAGCCATGAGGGGGAAATGGGACCCCTCCACTTT. It yields the protein CASSHEGEMGPLHF.

The chain couples TRBV5-1 to TRBJ2-1, with 7 bases identical to TRBD1. This CDR3 contains 13 residues. Germline V gene data show CDR1 as SGHRS and CDR2 as YFSETQ. V dropped 7 bases and J dropped 4; count of bases not matched to a gene: 5. CDR3 in amino acids: CASQMDRYNEQFF. CDR3 nucleotide sequence: TGCGCCAGCCAGATGGACAGGTACAATGAGCAGTTCTTC. Full variable domain (rest looked up from reference TRBV5-1 and TRBJ2-1): KAGVTQTPRYLIKTRGQQVTLSCSPISGHRSVSWYQQTPGQGLQFLFEYFSETQRNKGNFPGRFSGRQFSNSRSEMNVSTLELGDSALYLCASQMDRYNEQFFGPGTRLTVL.

In its sample, this clonotype was seen a few times. The chain joins TRBV4-2 to TRBJ2-3; D is uncertain. The V end lost 6 bases, the J end lost 5 bases, and 15 bases lay between the germline ends. The CDR3 extends over 14 amino acids. CDR1 and CDR2 (germline): LGHNA, YNFKEQ. CDR3 loop: CASSPDWKGDTQYF. In DNA, the CDR3 is TGTGCCAGCAGTCCTGACTGGAAGGGAGATACGCAGTATTTT.

J is TRBJ2-7 and V is TRBV7-9; tentatively, D is TRBD2 (6 bases). CDR1 SEHNR and CDR2 FQNEAQ come from the germline V gene (reference sequence). The CDR3 spans 13 residues. Trimming left V 5 bases short and J 4 bases short, with 12 bases between. The CDR3 reads CASSRGLVYEQYF. In DNA, the CDR3 is TGTGCCAGCAGCAGGGGACTTGTTTACGAGCAGTACTTC.

This clonotype was picked up a small number of times. The rearrangement links TRBV20-1 to TRBJ2-1; TRBD2 is a possible D gene (6 bases). Per the germline V gene, CDR1 is DFQATT and CDR2 is SNEGSKA (reference sequence). Trimming took 4 bases from V and 12 from J, leaving 19 bases between them. CDR3 length: 13 amino acids. The CDR3 region is CSAMAYIADGQFF. The CDR3 nucleotides read TGCAGTGCTATGGCCTACATAGCGGACGGGCAGTTCTTC.

CDR3 sequence (DNA): TGTGCCAGCAGTGAAGAGGCCAGGGGGAGAGAGACCCAGTACTTC. Protein product: CASSEEARGRETQYF. The chain links TRBV6-1 to TRBJ2-7; TRBD1 aligns across 7 bases. The end of the DNA is better explained by TRBJ2-5, so the J call may be wrong. CDR3 length: 15 residues. CDR1 and CDR2 from the germline V gene are MNHNS and SASEGT.

This clonotype was counted a few times. The V and J genes are TRBV7-2 and TRBJ2-7, with D hard to call. CDR1 and CDR2 from the germline V gene are SGHTA and FQGNSA. The germline V and J ends were trimmed by 4 bases and 0 bases, with 13 bases remaining between them. The CDR3 extends over 15 amino acids. The CDR3 region has the DNA TGTGCCAGCAGCTCTCGACGGACCGACTCCTACGAGCAGTACTTC. Amino acids: CASSSRRTDSYEQYF.

J is TRBJ2-1 and V is TRBV6-5; TRBD1 aligns across 7 bases. Per germline, CDR1 MNHEY and CDR2 SVGAGI. This CDR3 has 14 residues. V lost 1 base and J lost 7; bases outside the gene matches: 4. The CDR3 region has the DNA TGTGCCAGCAGTTACTTCCAGGGGGTTAATGAGCAGTTCTTC. Its protein product is CASSYFQGVNEQFF.

This clonotype was detected only a few times. This chain uses TRBV27 with TRBJ2-6; 8 bases align to TRBD1. V was pared by 1 base and J by 3 bases, with 11 bases of the junction left unmatched. CDR1 and CDR2 (germline): MNHEY, SMNVEV (reference sequence). This CDR3 is built from 19 residues. The CDR3 loop is CASSLFATGVMSGANVLTF. CDR3 coding DNA: TGTGCCAGCAGTTTATTCGCGACAGGGGTTATGAGTGGGGCCAACGTCCTGACTTTC.

This chain uses TRBV5-1 with TRBJ2-1; D gene unclear. V was trimmed by 0 bases and J by 2 bases, leaving 12 bases between them. Germline CDR1 and CDR2: SGHRS and YFSETQ. The CDR3 is made up of 16 amino acids. In nucleotides, the CDR3 is TGCGCCAGCAGCTTGGGGGCTCTCCGGACCTACAATGAGCAGTTCTTC. Translated, it gives CASSLGALRTYNEQFF.

This clonotype was observed a few times. The chain links TRBV7-2 to TRBJ2-3; tentatively, D is TRBD2 (6 bases). The V gene lost 2 bases and the J gene lost 4 bases, with 16 bases spanning the gap. This CDR3 contains 16 residues. The germline V gene has CDR1 SGHTA and CDR2 FQGNSA. CDR3 in DNA: TGTGCCAGCAGCTTAATACGGGAGAGTTGGGCAGATACGCAGTATTTT. It translates to CASSLIRESWADTQYF.

The rearrangement joins TRBV7-3 to TRBJ2-6; no clear D gene. CDR3 length: 16 residues. The germline gives CDR1 SGHTA, CDR2 FQGTGA. With 5 bases removed from V and 0 bases from J, the gap between germline ends came to 11 bases. The CDR3 bases are TGTGCCAGCAGCAAACGTTCAAGCTCTGGGGCCAACGTCCTGACTTTC. Protein sequence: CASSKRSSSGANVLTF.

This clonotype was detected only a few times. The chain couples TRBV20-1 to TRBJ2-1, with 8 nucleotides matching TRBD1. The V gene's germline CDR1 is DFQATT and CDR2 SNEGSKA (reference sequence). The CDR3 totals 16 residues. Losses at the gene ends were 0 bases for V and 1 base for J; bases not matched to a gene: 5. CDR3 DNA: TGCAGTGCTAGAGACCCGACAGGGGCGTCCTACAATGAGCAGTTCTTC. Translating it yields CSARDPTGASYNEQFF.

The gene calls are TRBV12-3 or TRBV12-4 and TRBJ2-4; no clear D gene. Trimming removed 2 bases at V and 0 bases at J, with 11 bases between. The CDR3 contains 16 residues. Here the CDR3 reads CASSLRQQLAKNIQYF. The CDR3 region has the DNA TGTGCCAGCAGTTTAAGGCAGCAGCTAGCCAAAAACATTCAGTACTTC.

This clonotype was counted between two and nine times. The V call is TRBV10-1, the J call TRBJ2-3; TRBD1 might be the D (7 bases). The CDR3 loop spans 13 amino acids. Germline CDR1 is WNHNN and CDR2 is SYGVQD (reference sequence). V was cut by 8 bases and J by 5 bases, with 14 bases left in between. The CDR3: CASSAGGIDTQYF. The CDR3 DNA is TGCGCCAGCTCGGCAGGGGGGATAGATACGCAGTATTTT.

This sequence joins TRBV7-9 and TRBJ2-1; maybe TRBD1 (6 bases). The CDR3 contains 14 residues. In germline, CDR1 is SEHNR, CDR2 FQNEAQ (reference sequence). Between the trimmed V and J ends, which lost 6 bases and 0 bases, there was a span of 9 bases. This CDR3 is CASRDSSSYNEQFF. The CDR3, as DNA: TGTGCCAGCAGGGACAGTAGCTCCTACAATGAGCAGTTCTTC.

The chain combines TRBV7-9 with TRBJ2-7; D possibly corresponds to TRBD2 (5 bases). The V and J ends lost 2 bases and 1 base respectively, with 15 bases between them. The CDR3 contains 16 residues. From germline, CDR1 is SEHNR and CDR2 FQNEAQ (reference sequence). The CDR3 sequence: CASSLTRQSGSYEQYF. In DNA, the CDR3 is TGTGCCAGCAGCTTAACTCGCCAGTCGGGATCCTACGAGCAGTACTTC.

This clonotype has at least ten counts. The rearrangement links TRBV10-3 to TRBJ2-1, with D perhaps matching TRBD2 (6 bases). Deletions cut 2 bases from V and 3 bases from J, with 11 bases between. The germline V gene encodes CDR1 ENHRY and CDR2 SYGVKD. There are 15 residues in the CDR3. The CDR3: CAISETSGFYNEQFF. The CDR3 DNA sequence: TGTGCCATCAGTGAGACCAGCGGGTTCTACAATGAGCAGTTCTTC.